This TCR beta chain was obtained from a study of blood T cell repertoires in COVID-19 (dated by TCRdb to 2018 to 2020). About the full investigation: The collaborator samples originated in the United States, Italy and Spain and spanned the acute and convalescent phases of COVID-19. The prospective study material was composed of cDNA or gDNA derived from T cells, B-cell-depleted T cells, or PBMCs. Subjects who had been exposed to COVID-19, were actively infected with it, or had recovered from it provided the deeply sampled blood TCRbeta repertoires that made up the dataset. The repertoires were made available in a free public database intended to serve as a resource for research on the immune response to SARS-CoV-2. The samples were drawn from two sources: the first 160 participants of the ongoing ImmuneRACE study, and 950 to 1,500 subjects contributed by 6 global collaborators. The sample metadata nearly always contained a de-identified subject ID, COVID-19 status, age in years and sex. HLA class I and class II types, where available, came from metadata supplied by the sample provider rather than from assay-based typing. General conclusions and limits of the study: How much clinical and demographic metadata was included differed by source and by participant, and the metadata was provided uncurated.

Each collaborating institution followed its own protocols to collect whole blood in K2EDTA tubes. For TCRbeta analysis, collaborator samples were shipped as frozen whole blood, as isolated PBMCs, or as DNA extracted from either sample type. In regard to this clone: Its cognate antigen has yet to be identified. It has no much larger one-base neighbor in the sample; base qualities were not kept.

V is pruned by 7 bases and J by 7 bases, leaving 11 bases of the junction without a gene match. The CDR3 holds 15 amino acids from the cysteine to the phenylalanine. Only the CDR3 region is kept as DNA, spanning 45 bases read in frame from base 1. The germline V gene provides CDR1 SNHLY and CDR2 FYNNEI. TCRbeta CDR3 regions were amplified from genomic DNA using the immunoSEQ Assay, a bias-controlled multiplex PCR. Per the authors' processing: Nucleated cell counts per sample were estimated from amplification of reference gene primers within the assay. To quantify the absolute abundance of each unique TCRbeta CDR3 rearrangement, sequence reads were collapsed and filtered. For each sample, productive Simpson clonality was calculated by taking the square root of Simpson's diversity index across productive rearrangements. Entries here come from immuneACCESS through TCRdb and include only in-frame sequences with V and J called. Some clones fail to appear in such tables; in the studies checked, an unresolved V gene covers under half of the shortfall, and the cause of the remainder is unknown. V, J and clone size were drawn from that table, and D and trimming were deduced from the DNA. The sample data list around 42,000 clones, and around 80% of these were observed just once. The ten largest clonotypes hold around 40% of the sample.

The clonotype originates from a man older than 75 with active or convalescent COVID-19. The chain joins TRBV2 to TRBJ2-1, with 9 middle bases fitting TRBD2. Sequenced material: peripheral blood. Here the CDR3 is given as CASISGAGGRNEQFF. The DNA is as follows: TGTGCCAGCATCTCCGGGGCGGGAGGGCGGAATGAGCAGTTCTTC.